The 10 T cell receptor beta chains reported below all come from one sample, sequenced in a study of early T cells in non-severe SARS-CoV-2 infection. TCRdb itself ran the 5' RACE reads through MiXCR, one entry per CDR3 protein. The sample consists of about 60,000 distinct CDR3 sequences, roughly 13% of them appearing once. Sequenced material: whole blood. These receptors were collected from an adult who was a healthcare worker with PCR-confirmed SARS-CoV-2 infection or an uninfected control (not recorded which).

This clonotype appeared many times. The rearrangement joins TRBV7-2 to TRBJ2-4; D is uncertain. The CDR3 is made up of 13 amino acids. Germline-derived CDR1 and CDR2 are SGHTA and FQGNSA. The V end lost 5 bases, the J end lost 11 bases, and 16 bases lay between the germline ends. In DNA form, the CDR3 reads TGTGCCAGCAGCCCGGGCAGTGGGATGGTTCAGTACTTC. Translation gives CASSPGSGMVQYF. Full variable domain (rest looked up from reference TRBV7-2 and TRBJ2-4): GAGVSQSPSNKVTEKGKDVELRCDPISGHTALYWYRQSLGQGLEFLIYFQGNSAPDKSGLPSDRFSAERTGGSVSTLTIQRTQQEDSAVYLCASSPGSGMVQYFGAGTRLSVL.

The table lists this clonotype with a few counts. The rearrangement links TRBV20-1 to TRBJ1-5; tentative D call: TRBD1 (5 bases). CDR1 and CDR2 from the germline V gene are DFQATT and SNEGSKA (reference sequence). CDR3 length: 14 residues. Trimming pared 4 bases from V and 1 base from J, leaving 11 bases between. CDR3 bases: TGCAGTGCTACCCACAGGAGGAGCAATCAGCCCCAGCATTTT. It yields the protein CSATHRRSNQPQHF.

This clonotype was seen many times. The V and J genes are TRBV7-8 and TRBJ1-5; no reliable D call. Germline-derived CDR1 and CDR2 are SGHVS and FQNEAQ. CDR3 length: 15 amino acids. V gave up 5 bases and J gave up 4 bases, with 15 bases separating them. The CDR3 protein is CASSGDGVLNQPQHF. The CDR3 DNA reads TGTGCCAGCAGCGGAGATGGGGTTCTGAATCAGCCCCAGCATTTT. The complete variable domain, with remaining parts taken from reference TRBV7-8 and TRBJ1-5, reads GAGVSQSPRYKVAKRGQDVALRCDPISGHVSLFWYQQALGQGPEFLTYFQNEAQLDKSGLPSDRFFAERPEGSVSTLKIQRTQQEDSAVYLCASSGDGVLNQPQHFGDGTRLSIL.

The table lists this clonotype with a few counts. The chain employs TRBV28 and TRBJ2-3; TRBD1 aligns across 9 bases. The CDR3 contains 14 residues. Germline trimming cut 10 bases from V and 7 bases from J; bases unmatched to any gene: 12. Germline CDR1 and CDR2: MDHEN and SYDVKM. This CDR3 is CAIRGDRVRNTQYF. For the CDR3, the DNA is TGTGCCATCAGGGGGGACAGGGTCCGAAATACGCAGTATTTT.

This chain joins TRBV20-1 and TRBJ2-7, with TRBD2 identical over 7 bases. The CDR3 contains 14 residues. Trimming cost V 2 bases and J 5 bases; bases outside gene matches: 9. The germline V gene encodes CDR1 DFQATT and CDR2 SNEGSKA (reference sequence). The CDR3 region is CSARPAGSLDEQYF. CDR3 DNA sequence: TGCAGTGCTAGACCAGCGGGGTCCCTTGACGAGCAGTACTTC.

On this clonotype: A much bigger clone sits one base away, suggesting this may be a read error. The genes are TRBV10-2 and TRBJ2-4, with a possible D match to TRBD1 (6 bases). Germline CDR1 reads WSHSY; CDR2 reads SAAADI. CDR3 length: 16 amino acids. DNA of the CDR3: TGCACCAGCAGTAATCCGGGACAACAAGCCAAAAACATTCAGTACTTC. Translation: CTSSNPGQQAKNIQYF.

This clonotype occurred many times. The J gene is TRBJ2-7, the V gene TRBV20-1; D gene ambiguous. Trimming cost V 5 bases and J 0 bases, with 11 bases left between them. Germline assignment: CDR1 DFQATT and CDR2 SNEGSKA (reference sequence). The CDR3 spans 13 residues. The CDR3 loop reads CSAPLRTSYEQYF. The CDR3, as DNA: TGCAGTGCTCCCCTTCGAACCTCCTACGAGCAGTACTTC.

This clonotype turned up a few times. This sequence joins TRBV29-1 and TRBJ1-1, with 7 bases lining up with TRBD1. From germline, CDR1 is SQVTM and CDR2 ANQGSEA. V gave up 5 bases and J gave up 8 bases; unmatched junction bases: 8. The CDR3 sequence is 12 residues long. The DNA for the CDR3 is TGCAGCGTTACAGGGGAGGGCCTAGAAGCTTTCTTT. Protein sequence: CSVTGEGLEAFF.

The chain combines TRBV4-1 with TRBJ1-1, with a tentative D call TRBD1 (6 bases). Germline V CDR1 and CDR2: MGHRA, YSYEKL. This CDR3 is built from 15 residues. Trimming cost V 1 base and J 1 base, with 10 bases left between them. The chain's CDR3 is CASSQGWGRNTEAFF. CDR3 coding DNA: TGCGCCAGCAGCCAAGGTTGGGGGCGGAACACTGAAGCTTTCTTT.

The table lists this clonotype with many counts. The CDR3 DNA reads TGTGCCAGCAGCTCCCTGACAAACTCCTACGAGCAGTACTTC. The encoded protein is CASSSLTNSYEQYF. The J gene is TRBJ2-7, the V gene TRBV11-2; D is unresolved. Germline V gives CDR1 SGHAT, CDR2 FQNNGV. V shed 4 bases and J shed 0 bases, with 10 bases lying between them. The length of the CDR3 is 14 residues.